This TCR beta chain was profiled in a study of radiation and T cells in renal cell carcinoma. General observations from the study: Tumor samples were small regions of approximately 0.92 g. Irradiated tumors held more dominant CDR3 motifs than control tumors. In nephrectomy-only tumors, top 100 clonotypes averaged 43%, versus around 54% irradiated.

Sequencing was performed with immunoSEQ multiplex PCR; in TCRdb, only in-frame clones are kept and a portion is missing. Here the sample spans 10,000 to 12,000 clones, roughly 60% being singletons. Concerning this clone: Its cognate antigen is unknown.

Germline V CDR1 and CDR2: MRHNA, SNTAGT. V was shortened by 0 bases and J by 7 bases, with 13 bases between the two germline ends. The CDR3 covers 15 residues. Specified treatment: treatment-naive control, cytoreductive nephrectomy. Controls were unirradiated tumors from treatment-naive cytoreductive nephrectomy patients. The chain combines TRBV6-4 with TRBJ2-1; tentative D call: TRBD2 (7 bases). This receptor was identified in a man aged 35 to 55 with renal cell carcinoma. The starting material was tumor tissue, obtained from a patient whose treatment was nephrectomy without radiotherapy. In nucleotides, the CDR3 is TGTGCCAGCAGTGACTCCGGCCGGGGGGCAAATGAGCAGTTCTTC. It specifies CASSDSGRGANEQFF.